A selection of T cell receptor beta chains follows, all from one sample in a study of blood T cell repertoires in COVID-19. Measured with immunoSEQ multiplex PCR; TCRdb has only the in-frame clones, and not every one. The table records 150,000 to 200,000 clones, almost 85% of them present only once. The sequencing input was PBMCs or T cells enriched from blood (not recorded which). Receptor source: a man in his forties or fifties who had recovered from COVID-19. Both conserved end residues are trimmed from each CDR3.

V gene	CDR3 length	CDR3 protein
TRBV6-4	13	ASATGTSATDTQY
TRBV24-1	14	ATSAGTEGTQETQY
TRBV25-1	13	ASGGVTGATGELF
TRBV5-6	14	ASSLRTGANTGELF
TRBV20-1	12	SASLDLSNTEAF
TRBV29-1	15	SVSPGQEPSGSHEQY
TRBV28	13	ASSLSIAGVVEQF
TRBV18	13	ASSPGGRGNQPQH
TRBV11-3	12	ASSPGLVQETQY
TRBV7-8	12	ASSLAVQGNEQF
TRBV5-1	13	ASSLAGVGIDEQF
TRBV5-1	13	ASSRTAGGPDTQY
TRBV11-2	14	ASSLDLRPGSNGYT
TRBV7-9	11	ASAEIGDQPQH
TRBV27	9	ASSFGGEQY
TRBV6-5	13	ASSLTGQTSYGYT
TRBV5-1	13	ASSFLRGGNNEQF
TRBV27	13	ASSLTSGSTGELF
TRBV28	14	ASTSTRDSGANVLT
TRBV3-1/TRBV3-2	14	ASSQEMIAFTDTQY
TRBV9	12	ASSEDRSRRTQY
TRBV6-5	12	ASSQTGGNQPQH
TRBV9	12	ASSAEQENTEAF
TRBV7-9	12	ASSPQGTNQPQH
TRBV19	14	ASSRSSRGRVDEQY
TRBV2	12	ASRPGQINQPQH
TRBV19	14	ASSLSKQLRNEKLF
TRBV6-2/TRBV6-3	12	ASSPSVRVYGYT
TRBV11-3	10	ASSQRSNEQY
TRBV3-1/TRBV3-2	11	ASSQDQAGELF
TRBV11-1	12	ASSPRTSYYEQY
TRBV19	13	ASSDTGQISYEQY
TRBV11-2	14	ASSLPRGSGRVEQF
TRBV29-1	9	SVGGPGELF
TRBV7-3	12	ASSRTGGTDTQY
TRBV9	12	ASSVGASAYEQY
TRBV28	13	ASAPPSTGPYGYT
TRBV5-1	12	ASSFSTGTYEQY
TRBV28	11	ASSLAGGVGYT
TRBV5-4	13	ASSLIGGGAYEQY
TRBV7-3	17	ASSLRGQGGSAAYNEQF
TRBV5-4	11	ASIATGRSEAF
TRBV6-5	12	ASSVSTTNYGYT
TRBV14	14	ASSSRDSSSTDTQY
TRBV19	14	ASSPPRGTGHYEQY
TRBV27	13	ASRGQGALGYGYT
TRBV7-8	14	ASSSRLAGGEETQY
TRBV19	11	ASSWTGEGGYT
TRBV5-8	13	ASSSQPISNQPQH
TRBV11-2	15	ASSPIGTGVNTDTQY
TRBV27	13	ASSIQGVGNQPQH
TRBV6-6	14	ASTGQGLGYNYGYT
TRBV6-5	10	ASDPGAYEQY